The clone carrying this T cell receptor beta chain was counted only a few times. J gave up 1 base and V 10 bases, and 17 bases lay outside the gene matches. Germline V CDR1 and CDR2: SNHLY, FYNNEI. CDR3 length equals 17 residues. These data come from a study of blood T cell repertoires in COVID-19. About the study: The United States, Italy and Spain were the sources of the acute and convalescent COVID-19 samples. PBMCs, B-cell-depleted T cells, or T cells provided the cDNA or gDNA that made up the material.

TCRdb's table, derived via immunoSEQ multiplex PCR, lists solely in-frame clones and lacks some. The sample holds about 190,000 clones, 84% seen once. Participant reports of clinical history set cohort assignment. Shortly before study entry, within 2 weeks, exposed participants had met a COVID-19 case. The sequence was collected from a woman aged 30 to 39 who had been exposed to COVID-19. The chain combines TRBV2 with TRBJ1-2, with TRBD1 matching over 8 bases. The sequenced sample consisted of PBMCs or T cells enriched from blood (not recorded which). CDR3 nucleotides: TGTGCCAACCCAAGATCGTCAGGGGGCGCGAGTAACTATGGCTACACCTTC. It yields the protein CANPRSSGGASNYGYTF.